This T cell receptor (beta chain) was retrieved from a study of shared clonotypes between healthy human individuals (TCRdb year 2020). Notes on the research overall: A few men and two women, aged 18 to 49 years, made up the cohort. For each donor, CD4 naive and CD4 memory were each given three plates, CD8 naive was given two plates, and CD8 memory was given one plate. Blood TCR repertoires of roughly five healthy adults were deeply sequenced to estimate repertoire size and the extent of clonotype sharing between individuals. Different laboratories and diverse techniques were used to prepare libraries and sequence TCR repertoires, to increase sequencing depth and limit assay-specific biases. Each donor's leukapheresis produced roughly between roughly 0.94 and 9.5 billion PBMCs. Here is what the overall study found, with its caveats: Larger estimated clonotype richness was generally found for naive subsets than for memory subsets. Higher generation probabilities were observed for clonotypes shared by all four sorted-subset donors than for non-shared clonotypes. Sharing across several donors was observed for approximately 5% of naive CD4, 3.5% of naive CD8, over 2% of memory CD4, and roughly 0.4% of memory CD8 clonotypes. Even with the large sequencing depth, rarefaction of the sorted-subset datasets indicated that sequencing was incomplete. Because the study included a small number of donors, the genetic and exposure-history diversity represented was limited. Only blood was sampled, and tissue TCR repertoires likely differ from those in blood. Based on pairwise subsampling, the degree of clonotype sharing among donors was expected to be affected by sequencing depth.

TCR CDR3 regions were amplified from genomic DNA by multiplex PCR using the deep immunoSEQ assay. Extracted genomic DNA from each cell subset was spread evenly across all wells of several immunoSEQ 96-well plates, with each plate serving as a replicate. Each replicate PCR for sorted subsets received roughly 200 ng genomic DNA, equal to 30,000 or so T cell genomes. The purified libraries were quantified using a Qubit 3.0 fluorometer, sized with a Bioanalyzer 2100, and then quantified again using the KAPA Library Quantification kit. A separate single-read 150-cycle Illumina NextSeq 550 flow cell was used to sequence each immunoSEQ 96-well plate. Turning to the authors' computational methods: The immunoSEQ output contained only junctional sequences without quality scores, so filtering could not match that applied to full-length reads. To assign V/J genes and CDR3, sequences were annotated using PyIR, a Python wrapper for IgBLAST v1.9, with IMGT germline references. Reads with weak V/J assignments (E-value above 1e-6), missing CDR3, stop codons, out-of-frame junctions, or ambiguous translated residues were removed. V3J clonotypes were defined as sequences sharing an identical inferred V gene, J gene, and CDR3 amino acid sequence. To compute the percentage overlap between repertoires, the number of shared unique clonotypes was divided by the size of the smaller repertoire. Repertoire richness was assessed with RTK rarefaction, the Chao1 estimator, and Recon v2.1 estimates of unobserved clonotypes. Generation probabilities were computed with OLGA for all TCRbeta clonotypes obtained by the gDNA method from a few donors. Not all clones reach the TCRdb copy of this immuneACCESS table, which keeps in-frame sequences only. Checked studies attribute under half of the gap to unresolved V genes and leave the rest unexplained. D and trimming come from the DNA, and the V and J calls and clone size come from that table. In this sample the table shows 2,500,000 or so clones, approximately 92% of which occur a single time. Of the sample, 0.14% falls within the top ten clones.

The donors were healthy, HIV-negative adults who had no recently reported acute infections or vaccinations. Every donor was a Caucasian adult residing in Nashville, Tennessee, USA. CD4+ T cells were enriched by magnetic negative selection; naive cells were then positively selected on CD45RA, and the negative fraction formed the memory subset. After blood collection by leukapheresis, PBMCs were isolated using Ficoll-Histopaque density gradient centrifugation and then cryopreserved in the vapor phase of liquid nitrogen. Analytical flow cytometry was used to check the purity and quantity of each magnetically sorted T cell population. Each sorted fraction had its genomic DNA isolated and then quantified by UV absorbance on a Nanodrop 2000c. Worth noting for this clone: There is no known antigen for this receptor. Base qualities were left out, and no much larger clone turns up one base away.

V is trimmed back by 4 bases and J by 5 bases, and the junction contains 3 bases that no gene match accounts for. CDR1 and CDR2 (SGHNT, YYREEE) derive from the germline V gene (reference sequence). Taken from cysteine to phenylalanine, the CDR3 has 13 residues. Only the CDR3 part of the read is kept: 39 bases, read in frame from the first base. The sequenced material came from naive CD4+ T cells sorted from blood. Explained via the paper, the cell subset or site label denotes: CD45RA+ positively selected. The sequence came from a man between 18 and 29 years old in good health. In this chain, TRBV5-4 is recombined with TRBJ1-2; 9 middle bases align to TRBD1. The DNA sequence is given as TGTGCCAGCAGCACCGGACAGGGGTATGGCTACACCTTC. Its protein product is CASSTGQGYGYTF.